This T cell receptor beta chain was sequenced for a study of T-cell memory formation after mild COVID-19. In TCRdb, the 5' RACE reads were re-called with MiXCR into one record per CDR3 protein. The repertoire holds hundreds of thousands of distinct CDR3 sequences, with roughly 20% as singletons. With 4 bases removed from V and 2 bases from J, the gap between germline ends came to 14 bases. This CDR3 has 15 amino acids. From germline, CDR1 is MNHEY and CDR2 SVGAGI. The table lists this clonotype with many counts. This sequence joins TRBV6-5 and TRBJ2-5; D possibly corresponds to TRBD1 (7 bases). The sequence came from an adult woman who had mild COVID-19 (a few samples of this study predate the infection). Cell type and time point are not known. Source material: PBMCs or a T cell subset sorted from them (not recorded which). CDR3 coding DNA: TGTGCCAGCAGTTCCCGTCAGGGGGGACAAGAGACCCAGTACTTC. Protein: CASSSRQGGQETQYF.